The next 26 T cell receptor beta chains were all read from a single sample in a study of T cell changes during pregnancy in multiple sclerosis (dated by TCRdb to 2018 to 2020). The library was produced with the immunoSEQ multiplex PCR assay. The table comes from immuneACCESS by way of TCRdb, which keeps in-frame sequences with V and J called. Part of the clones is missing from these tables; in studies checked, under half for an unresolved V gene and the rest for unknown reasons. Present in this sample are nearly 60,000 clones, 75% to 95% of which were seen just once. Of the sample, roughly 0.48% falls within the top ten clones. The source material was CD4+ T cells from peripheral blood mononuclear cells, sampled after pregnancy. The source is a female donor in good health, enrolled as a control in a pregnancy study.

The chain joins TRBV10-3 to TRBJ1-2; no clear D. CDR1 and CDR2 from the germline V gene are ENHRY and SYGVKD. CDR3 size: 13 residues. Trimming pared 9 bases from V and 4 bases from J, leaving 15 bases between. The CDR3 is CAMTSGEGYGYTF. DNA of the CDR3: TGTGCCATGACGTCTGGGGAGGGCTATGGCTACACCTTC.

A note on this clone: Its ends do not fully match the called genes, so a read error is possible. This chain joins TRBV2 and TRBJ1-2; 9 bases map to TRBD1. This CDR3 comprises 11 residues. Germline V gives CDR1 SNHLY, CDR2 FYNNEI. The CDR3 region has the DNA TGTGCCAGCAACCCCCGGGACAGGGTGTCCTTC. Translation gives CASNPRDRVSF. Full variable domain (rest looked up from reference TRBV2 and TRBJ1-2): EPEVTQTPSHQVTQMGQEVILRCVPISNHLYFYWYRQILGQKVEFLVSFYNNEISEKSEIFDDQFSVERPDGSNFTLKIRSTKLEDSAMYFCASNPRDRVSFGSGTRLTVV.

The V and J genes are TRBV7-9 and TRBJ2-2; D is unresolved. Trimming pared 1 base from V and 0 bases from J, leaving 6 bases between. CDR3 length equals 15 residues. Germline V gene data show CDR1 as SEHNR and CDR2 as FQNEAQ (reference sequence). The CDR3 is CASSLDLANTGELFF. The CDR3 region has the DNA TGTGCCAGCAGCTTAGATCTAGCGAACACCGGGGAGCTGTTTTTT.

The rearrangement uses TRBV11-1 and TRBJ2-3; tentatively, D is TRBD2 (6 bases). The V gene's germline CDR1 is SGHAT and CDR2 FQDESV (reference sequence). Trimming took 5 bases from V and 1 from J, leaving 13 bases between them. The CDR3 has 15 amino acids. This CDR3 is CASSPRERGTDTQYF. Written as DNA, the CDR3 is TGTGCCAGCAGCCCCCGGGAGCGTGGCACAGATACGCAGTATTTT.

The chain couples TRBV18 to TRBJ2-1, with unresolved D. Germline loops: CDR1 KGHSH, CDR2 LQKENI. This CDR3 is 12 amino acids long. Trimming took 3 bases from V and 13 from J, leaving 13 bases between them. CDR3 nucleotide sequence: TGTGCCAGCTCACCCTCGGGTAGAGAACAGTTCTTC. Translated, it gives CASSPSGREQFF.

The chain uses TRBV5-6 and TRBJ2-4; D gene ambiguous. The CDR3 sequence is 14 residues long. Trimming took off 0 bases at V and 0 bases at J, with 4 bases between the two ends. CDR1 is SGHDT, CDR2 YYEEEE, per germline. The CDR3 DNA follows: TGTGCCAGCAGCTTGGACTTAGCCAAAAACATTCAGTACTTC. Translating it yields CASSLDLAKNIQYF.

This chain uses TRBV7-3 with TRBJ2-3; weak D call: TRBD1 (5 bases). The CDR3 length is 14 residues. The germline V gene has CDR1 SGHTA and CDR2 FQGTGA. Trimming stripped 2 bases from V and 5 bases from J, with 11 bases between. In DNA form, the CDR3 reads TGTGCCAGCAGCTTAGGCAGGGTAGGAGATACGCAGTATTTT. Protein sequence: CASSLGRVGDTQYF.

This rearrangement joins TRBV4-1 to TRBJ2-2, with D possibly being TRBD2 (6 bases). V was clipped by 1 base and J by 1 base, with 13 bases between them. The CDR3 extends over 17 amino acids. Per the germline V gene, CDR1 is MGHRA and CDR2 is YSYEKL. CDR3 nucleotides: TGCGCCAGCAGCCAAGTGGAGGCGGGGAGGAACACCGGGGAGCTGTTTTTT. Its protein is CASSQVEAGRNTGELFF.

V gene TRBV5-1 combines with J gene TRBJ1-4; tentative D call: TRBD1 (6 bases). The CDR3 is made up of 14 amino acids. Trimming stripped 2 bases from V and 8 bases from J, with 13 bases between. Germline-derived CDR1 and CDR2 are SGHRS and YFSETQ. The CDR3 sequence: CASSFSGVKEKLFF. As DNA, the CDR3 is TGCGCCAGCAGCTTCTCAGGGGTTAAGGAAAAACTGTTTTTT.

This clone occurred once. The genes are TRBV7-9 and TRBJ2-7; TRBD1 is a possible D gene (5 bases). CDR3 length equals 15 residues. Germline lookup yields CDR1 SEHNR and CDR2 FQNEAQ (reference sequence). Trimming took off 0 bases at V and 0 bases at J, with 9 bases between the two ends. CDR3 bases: TGTGCCAGCAGCTTAGCTCAGGGCTACTCCTACGAGCAGTACTTC. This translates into CASSLAQGYSYEQYF.

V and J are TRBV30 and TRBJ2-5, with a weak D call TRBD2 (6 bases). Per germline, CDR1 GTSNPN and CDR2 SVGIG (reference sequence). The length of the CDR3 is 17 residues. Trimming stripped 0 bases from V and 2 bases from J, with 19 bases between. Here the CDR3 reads CAWSVTGRGAPQETQYF. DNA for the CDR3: TGTGCCTGGAGTGTAACTGGGCGGGGTGCTCCTCAAGAGACCCAGTACTTC.

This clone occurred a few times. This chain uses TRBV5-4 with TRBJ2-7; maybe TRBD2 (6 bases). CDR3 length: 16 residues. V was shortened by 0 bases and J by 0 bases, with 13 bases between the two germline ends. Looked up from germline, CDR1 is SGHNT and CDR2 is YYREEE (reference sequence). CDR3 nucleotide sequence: TGTGCCAGCAGCTTGGATGGGGGGAGCCACTCCTACGAGCAGTACTTC. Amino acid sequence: CASSLDGGSHSYEQYF.

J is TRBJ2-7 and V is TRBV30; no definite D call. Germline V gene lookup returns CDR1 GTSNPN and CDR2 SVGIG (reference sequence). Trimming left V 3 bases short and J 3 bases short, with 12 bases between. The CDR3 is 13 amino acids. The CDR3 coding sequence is TGTGCCTGGAGGACAAAAGGTGTCTACGAGCAGTACTTC. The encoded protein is CAWRTKGVYEQYF.

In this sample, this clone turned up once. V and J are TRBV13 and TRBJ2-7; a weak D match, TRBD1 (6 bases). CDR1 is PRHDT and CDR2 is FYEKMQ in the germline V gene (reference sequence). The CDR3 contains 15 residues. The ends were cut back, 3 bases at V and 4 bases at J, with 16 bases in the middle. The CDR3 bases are TGTGCCAGCAGCTTCATAAGGGACATCGAATACGAGCAGTACTTC. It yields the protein CASSFIRDIEYEQYF.

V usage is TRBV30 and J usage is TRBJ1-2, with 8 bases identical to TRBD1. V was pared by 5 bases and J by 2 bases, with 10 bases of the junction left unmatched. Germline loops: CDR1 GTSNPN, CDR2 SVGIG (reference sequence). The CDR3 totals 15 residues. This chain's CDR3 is CAWAGTGLTNYGYTF. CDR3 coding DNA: TGTGCCTGGGCCGGGACAGGATTAACCAACTATGGCTACACCTTC. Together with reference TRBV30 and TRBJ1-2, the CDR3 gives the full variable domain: SQTIHQWPATLVQPVGSPLSLECTVEGTSNPNLYWYRQAAGRGLQLLFYSVGIGQISSEVPQNLSASRPQDRQFILSSKKLLLSDSGFYLCAWAGTGLTNYGYTFGSGTRLTVV.

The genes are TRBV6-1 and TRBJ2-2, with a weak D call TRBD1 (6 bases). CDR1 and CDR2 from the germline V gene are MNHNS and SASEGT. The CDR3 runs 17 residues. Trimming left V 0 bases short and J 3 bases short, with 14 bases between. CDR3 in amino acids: CASSEALRGGDTGELFF. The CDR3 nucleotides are TGTGCCAGCAGTGAAGCGCTTCGAGGGGGAGACACCGGGGAGCTGTTTTTT.

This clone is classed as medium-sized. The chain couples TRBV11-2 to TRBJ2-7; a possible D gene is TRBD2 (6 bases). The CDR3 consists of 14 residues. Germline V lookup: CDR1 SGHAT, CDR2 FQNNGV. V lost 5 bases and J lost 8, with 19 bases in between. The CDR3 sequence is CASSPGDPGVKQYF. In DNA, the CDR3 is TGTGCCAGCAGCCCCGGGGACCCGGGGGTGAAGCAGTACTTC.

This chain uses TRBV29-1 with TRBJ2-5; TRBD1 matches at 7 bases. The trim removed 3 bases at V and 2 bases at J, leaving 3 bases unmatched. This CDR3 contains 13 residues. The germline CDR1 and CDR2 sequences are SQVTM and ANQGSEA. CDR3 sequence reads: CSVEVTGQETQYF. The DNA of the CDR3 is TGCAGCGTTGAGGTGACAGGGCAAGAGACCCAGTACTTC.

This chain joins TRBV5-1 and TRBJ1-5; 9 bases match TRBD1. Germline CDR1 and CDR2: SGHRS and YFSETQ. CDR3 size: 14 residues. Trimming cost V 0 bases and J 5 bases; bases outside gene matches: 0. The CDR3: CASSLGQGDQPQHF. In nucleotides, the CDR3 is TGCGCCAGCAGCTTGGGACAGGGGGATCAGCCCCAGCATTTT. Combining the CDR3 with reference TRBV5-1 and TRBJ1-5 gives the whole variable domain KAGVTQTPRYLIKTRGQQVTLSCSPISGHRSVSWYQQTPGQGLQFLFEYFSETQRNKGNFPGRFSGRQFSNSRSEMNVSTLELGDSALYLCASSLGQGDQPQHFGDGTRLSIL.

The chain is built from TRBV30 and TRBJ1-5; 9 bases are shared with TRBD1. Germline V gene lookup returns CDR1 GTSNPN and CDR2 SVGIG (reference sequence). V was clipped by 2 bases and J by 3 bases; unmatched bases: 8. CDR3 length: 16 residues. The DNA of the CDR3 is TGTGCCTGGAGTTTGGGACAGGGCTCCCCCAATCAGCCCCAGCATTTT. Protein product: CAWSLGQGSPNQPQHF.

The CDR3 DNA reads as TGTGCCAGCAGCCCTAGCGTTTTGACAGATACGCAGTATTTT. As protein: CASSPSVLTDTQYF. The chain joins TRBV2 to TRBJ2-3; D perhaps matches TRBD2 (6 bases). V was pared by 6 bases and J by 3 bases, with 13 bases between. This CDR3 is built from 14 residues. Germline loops: CDR1 SNHLY, CDR2 FYNNEI.

CDR3 coding DNA: TGTGCCAGCTCACTCACGGACAGAAACACCGGGGAGCTGTTTTTT. It is translated as CASSLTDRNTGELFF. The chain links TRBV18 to TRBJ2-2; weak D call: TRBD1 (6 bases). In germline, CDR1 is KGHSH, CDR2 LQKENI. CDR3 length: 15 residues. With 4 bases removed from V and 2 bases from J, the gap between germline ends came to 11 bases.

This CDR3 is CASSLASGGIRETQYF. In DNA, the CDR3 is TGTGCCAGCAGCTTAGCTAGCGGGGGGATTAGGGAGACCCAGTACTTC. The J gene is TRBJ2-5, the V gene TRBV11-2; 11 nucleotides align to TRBD2. Germline trimming cut 1 base from V and 5 bases from J; bases unmatched to any gene: 6. Germline loops: CDR1 SGHAT, CDR2 FQNNGV. The CDR3 sequence is 16 residues long.

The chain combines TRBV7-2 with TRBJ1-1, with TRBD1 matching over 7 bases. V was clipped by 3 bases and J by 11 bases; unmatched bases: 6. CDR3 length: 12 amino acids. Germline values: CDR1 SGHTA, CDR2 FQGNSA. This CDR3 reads CASSFLTGRAFF. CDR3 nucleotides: TGTGCCAGCAGCTTCCTGACAGGGAGGGCTTTCTTT.

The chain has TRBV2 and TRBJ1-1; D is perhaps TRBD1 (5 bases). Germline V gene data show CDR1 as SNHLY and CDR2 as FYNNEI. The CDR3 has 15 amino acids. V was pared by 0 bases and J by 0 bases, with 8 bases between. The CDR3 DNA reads TGTGCCAGCAGTGAAGCGCGGGGCCTGAACACTGAAGCTTTCTTT. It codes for CASSEARGLNTEAFF. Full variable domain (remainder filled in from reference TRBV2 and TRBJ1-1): EPEVTQTPSHQVTQMGQEVILRCVPISNHLYFYWYRQILGQKVEFLVSFYNNEISEKSEIFDDQFSVERPDGSNFTLKIRSTKLEDSAMYFCASSEARGLNTEAFFGQGTRLTVV.

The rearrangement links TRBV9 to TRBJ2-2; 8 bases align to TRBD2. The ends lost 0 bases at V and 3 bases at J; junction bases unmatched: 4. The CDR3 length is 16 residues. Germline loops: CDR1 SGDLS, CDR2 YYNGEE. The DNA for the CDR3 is TGTGCCAGCAGCGTAGCGGTAGCGGGACACACCGGGGAGCTGTTTTTT. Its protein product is CASSVAVAGHTGELFF.